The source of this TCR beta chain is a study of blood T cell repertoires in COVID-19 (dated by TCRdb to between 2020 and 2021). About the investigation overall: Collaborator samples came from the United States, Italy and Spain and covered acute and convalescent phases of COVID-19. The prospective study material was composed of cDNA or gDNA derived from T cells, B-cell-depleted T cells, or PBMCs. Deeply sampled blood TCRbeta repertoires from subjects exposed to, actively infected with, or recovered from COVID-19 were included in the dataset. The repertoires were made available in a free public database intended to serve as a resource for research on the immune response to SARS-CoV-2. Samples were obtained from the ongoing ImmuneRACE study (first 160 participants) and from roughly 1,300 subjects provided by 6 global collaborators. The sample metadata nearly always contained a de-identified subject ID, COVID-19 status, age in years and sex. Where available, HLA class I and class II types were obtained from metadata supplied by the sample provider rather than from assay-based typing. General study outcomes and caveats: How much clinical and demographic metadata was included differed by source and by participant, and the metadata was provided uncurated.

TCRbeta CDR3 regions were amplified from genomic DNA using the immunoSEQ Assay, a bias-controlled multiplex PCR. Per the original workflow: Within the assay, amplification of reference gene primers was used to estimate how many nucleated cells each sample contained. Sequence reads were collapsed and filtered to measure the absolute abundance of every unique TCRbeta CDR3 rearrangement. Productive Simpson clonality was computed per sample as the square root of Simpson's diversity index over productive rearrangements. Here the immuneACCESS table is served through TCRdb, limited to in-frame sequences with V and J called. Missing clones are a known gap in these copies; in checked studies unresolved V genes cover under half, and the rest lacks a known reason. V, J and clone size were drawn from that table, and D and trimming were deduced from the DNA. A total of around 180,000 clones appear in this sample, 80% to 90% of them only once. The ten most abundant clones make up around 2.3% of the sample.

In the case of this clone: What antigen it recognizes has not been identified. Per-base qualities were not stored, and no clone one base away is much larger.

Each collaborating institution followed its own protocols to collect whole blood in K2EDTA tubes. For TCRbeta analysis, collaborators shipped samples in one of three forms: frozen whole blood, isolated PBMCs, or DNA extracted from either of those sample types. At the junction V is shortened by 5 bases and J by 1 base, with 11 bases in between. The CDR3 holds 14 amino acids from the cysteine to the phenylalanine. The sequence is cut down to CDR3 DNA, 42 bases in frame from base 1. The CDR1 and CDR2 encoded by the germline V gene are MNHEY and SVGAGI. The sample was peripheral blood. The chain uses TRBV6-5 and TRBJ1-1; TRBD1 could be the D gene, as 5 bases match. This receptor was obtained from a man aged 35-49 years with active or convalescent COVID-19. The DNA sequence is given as TGTGCCAGCAGTAGGGGTCCAGGGAACACTGAAGCTTTCTTT. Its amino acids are CASSRGPGNTEAFF.